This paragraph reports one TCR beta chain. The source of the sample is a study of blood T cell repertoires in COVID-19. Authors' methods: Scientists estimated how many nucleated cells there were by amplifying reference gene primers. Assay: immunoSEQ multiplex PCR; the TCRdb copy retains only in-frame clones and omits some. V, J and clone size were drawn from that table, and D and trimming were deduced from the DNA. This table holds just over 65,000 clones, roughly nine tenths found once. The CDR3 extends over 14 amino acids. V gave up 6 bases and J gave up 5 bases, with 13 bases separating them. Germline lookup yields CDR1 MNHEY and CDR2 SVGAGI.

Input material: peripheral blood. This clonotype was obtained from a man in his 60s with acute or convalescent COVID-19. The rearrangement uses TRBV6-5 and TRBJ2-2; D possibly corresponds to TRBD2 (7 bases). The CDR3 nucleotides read TGTGCCAGCAGAAGGGGGGGCGTGACCGGGGAGCTGTTTTTT. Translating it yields CASRRGGVTGELFF.